This T cell receptor (beta chain) appears in the sequencing data of a study of shared clonotypes between healthy human individuals. Overall study findings and caveats: What naive subsets generally showed was a larger estimated richness than memory subsets showed. Shared across a few donors were approximately 5% of the naive CD4 clonotypes.

At a deep level, the assay was run. The data were produced by immunoSEQ multiplex PCR, yet TCRdb's version contains in-frame clones alone and is incomplete. The table includes about 2.4 million clones, roughly 93% detected once. The table lists this clone with a count of one. Its antigen is as yet unknown. This TCR came from a man younger than 30 in good health. Some clones in this sample may be carry-over from other donors' samples. The sample was naive CD4+ T cells from PBMCs. The subset was: CD45RA+ positively selected.

CDR3 region: CASSLSSRANTQYF. The CDR3 DNA sequence: TGTGCCAGCAGTTTATCTAGCAGGGCAAATACGCAGTATTTT. This chain uses TRBV27 with TRBJ2-3, with D possibly matching TRBD1 (5 bases). The CDR3 consists of 14 residues. The ends were cut back, 0 bases at V and 7 bases at J, with 11 bases in the middle. The germline V gene encodes CDR1 MNHEY and CDR2 SMNVEV (reference sequence).